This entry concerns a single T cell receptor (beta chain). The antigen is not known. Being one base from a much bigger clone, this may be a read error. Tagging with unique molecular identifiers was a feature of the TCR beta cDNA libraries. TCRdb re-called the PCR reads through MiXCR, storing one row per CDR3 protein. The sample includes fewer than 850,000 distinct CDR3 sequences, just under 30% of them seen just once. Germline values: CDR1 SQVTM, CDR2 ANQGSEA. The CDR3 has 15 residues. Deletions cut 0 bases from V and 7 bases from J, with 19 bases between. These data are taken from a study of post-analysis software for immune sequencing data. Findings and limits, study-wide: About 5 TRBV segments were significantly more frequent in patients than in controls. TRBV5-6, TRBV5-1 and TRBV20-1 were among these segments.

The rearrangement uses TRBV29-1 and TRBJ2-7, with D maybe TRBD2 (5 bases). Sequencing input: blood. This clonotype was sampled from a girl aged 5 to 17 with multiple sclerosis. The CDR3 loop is CSVEEWASRYNEQYF. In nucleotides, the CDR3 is TGCAGCGTTGAAGAGTGGGCTAGCAGATACAATGAGCAGTACTTC.